This TCR beta chain was documented in a study of blood T cell repertoires in COVID-19. Study information: The origin of the acute and convalescent COVID-19 samples was the United States, Italy and Spain. In each case, the material was cDNA or gDNA derived from T cells, B-cell-depleted T cells, or PBMCs.

As handled by the study authors: It was from reference gene primer amplification that nucleated cell counts were estimated. This table comes from immunoSEQ multiplex PCR, and its TCRdb copy is limited to in-frame clones, with some not included. V, J and clone size derive from that table, while D and trimming were established from the DNA sequence. Of approximately 170,000 clones listed, around nine tenths are singletons. The CDR3 is 14 amino acids. CDR1 is DFQATT, CDR2 SNEGSKA, per germline (reference sequence). The V and J ends lost 3 bases and 7 bases, in that order; junction bases with no gene match: 5.

The chain uses TRBV20-1 and TRBJ1-6; 8 bases are shared with TRBD1. The source is a man in his 70s with acute or convalescent COVID-19. Sequenced material: peripheral blood. Here the CDR3 reads CSASRQGANSPLHF. CDR3 nucleotide sequence: TGCAGTGCTAGTAGGCAGGGGGCGAATTCACCCCTCCACTTT.